One and the same sample provided the 21 T cell receptor beta chains below, sequenced in a study of cytomegalovirus exposure and HLA in healthy donors. 60 Vbeta and 13 Jbeta primers were used in PCR. The assay was immunoSEQ multiplex PCR, and TCRdb's table has in-frame clones only and misses some. The clone table shows about 160,000 clones, with the ten largest holding approximately 2%. The sequenced material came from PBMCs. The source of these receptors is a man aged 25 to 40 in good health and CMV-seronegative.

This chain joins TRBV18 and TRBJ2-7, with 7 bases lining up with TRBD1. After removal of 3 bases from V and 10 bases from J, the junction contained 9 bases not matched to a gene. The CDR3 length is 13 residues. CDR1 is KGHSH and CDR2 is LQKENI in the germline V gene. The CDR3 sequence is CASSPAGGRIQYF. In nucleotides, the CDR3 is TGTGCCAGCTCACCCGCAGGGGGAAGGATACAGTACTTC.

The chain links TRBV28 to TRBJ2-5, with D unresolved. Between the trimmed V and J ends, which lost 3 bases and 6 bases, there was a span of 20 bases. This CDR3 spans 16 amino acids. Germline values: CDR1 MDHEN, CDR2 SYDVKM. CDR3 residues: CASSLGSPVYLQTQYF. Here the CDR3 DNA reads TGTGCCAGCAGTTTGGGTAGCCCGGTGTATTTGCAGACCCAGTACTTC.

The rearrangement links TRBV6-1 to TRBJ1-3; no firm D call. CDR1 and CDR2 (germline): MNHNS, SASEGT. Trimming stripped 8 bases from V and 0 bases from J, with 14 bases between. The CDR3 runs 15 residues. CDR3 coding DNA: TGTGCCAGCTGTGGCCCACGAGTCTCTGGAAACACCATATATTTT. Protein product: CASCGPRVSGNTIYF.

The rearrangement links TRBV6-5 to TRBJ1-2, with a possible D match to TRBD1 (6 bases). Trimming took 6 bases from V and 2 from J, leaving 10 bases between them. This CDR3 spans 13 amino acids. Germline-derived CDR1 and CDR2 are MNHEY and SVGAGI. Written as DNA, the CDR3 is TGTGCCAGCAGGGTTGACAGGAACTATGGCTACACCTTC. Protein sequence: CASRVDRNYGYTF.

The chain couples TRBV6-5 to TRBJ2-1, with TRBD1 matching 8 bases. The trim removed 6 bases at V and 7 bases at J, leaving 11 bases unmatched. CDR1 and CDR2 (germline): MNHEY, SVGAGI. The CDR3 totals 15 residues. The CDR3 here is CASRRRQGARNEQFF. In DNA form, the CDR3 reads TGTGCCAGCAGGAGGAGGCAGGGGGCGCGAAATGAGCAGTTCTTC.

The gene calls are TRBV7-9 and TRBJ1-3; tentatively, D is TRBD1 (6 bases). The CDR3 length is 14 residues. V was pared by 4 bases and J by 3 bases, with 10 bases between. CDR1 and CDR2 (germline): SEHNR, FQNEAQ (reference sequence). This CDR3 reads CASSYGQFGNTIYF. The DNA for the CDR3 is TGTGCCAGCAGCTACGGACAGTTTGGAAACACCATATATTTT.

The V call is TRBV5-6, the J call TRBJ1-4; maybe TRBD1 (6 bases). There are 14 residues in the CDR3. Germline loops: CDR1 SGHDT, CDR2 YYEEEE. V gave up 0 bases and J gave up 5 bases, with 8 bases separating them. The CDR3 reads CASSLDRVNEKLFF. The CDR3 DNA reads TGTGCCAGCAGCTTGGACAGGGTGAATGAAAAACTGTTTTTT.

V gene TRBV7-9 combines with J gene TRBJ2-1, with 11 bases identical to TRBD2. Germline CDR1 SEHNR, CDR2 FQNEAQ (reference sequence). J was trimmed by 0 bases and V by 2 bases; bases with no gene match: 9. The CDR3 covers 19 residues. CDR3 region: CASSLRGLAVGSSYNEQFF. For the CDR3, the DNA is TGTGCCAGCAGCTTACGGGGACTAGCGGTGGGGAGCTCCTACAATGAGCAGTTCTTC. The entire variable domain, with the rest obtained from reference TRBV7-9 and TRBJ2-1, is as follows: DTGVSQNPRHKITKRGQNVTFRCDPISEHNRLYWYRQTLGQGPEFLTYFQNEAQLEKSRLLSDRFSAERPKGSFSTLEIQRTEQGDSAMYLCASSLRGLAVGSSYNEQFFGPGTRLTVL.

This rearrangement joins TRBV29-1 to TRBJ2-2; D not resolved. The CDR3 runs to 12 residues. V was trimmed by 6 bases and J by 1 base, leaving 6 bases between them. The germline V gene has CDR1 SQVTM and CDR2 ANQGSEA. For the CDR3, the DNA is TGCAGCGTGCAGGTGAACACCGGGGAGCTGTTTTTT. Translation gives CSVQVNTGELFF.

The chain recombines TRBV19 with TRBJ2-2; D remains ambiguous. The CDR3 has 12 amino acids. The V gene's germline CDR1 is LNHDA and CDR2 SQIVND (reference sequence). V dropped 10 bases and J dropped 6 bases, with 12 bases sitting between them. The CDR3 spells CAIFSRSGELFF. CDR3 DNA sequence: TGTGCCATTTTTAGTCGTTCCGGGGAGCTGTTTTTT. The full variable domain, in which reference TRBV19 and TRBJ2-2 provide the parts outside the CDR3, is DGGITQSPKYLFRKEGQNVTLSCEQNLNHDAMYWYRQDPGQGLRLIYYSQIVNDFQKGDIAEGYSVSREKKESFPLTVTSAQKNPTAFYLCAIFSRSGELFFGEGSRLTVL.

The CDR3 region has the DNA TGTGCCAGTAGTATGAGGGCTGGAAACACCATATATTTT. Its protein product is CASSMRAGNTIYF. The chain has TRBV19 and TRBJ1-3; no clear D. Germline V gives CDR1 LNHDA, CDR2 SQIVND (reference sequence). Trimming took 3 bases from V and 2 from J, leaving 5 bases between them. This CDR3 comprises 13 residues.

The chain joins TRBV5-1 to TRBJ2-1; D remains unclear. This CDR3 comprises 11 residues. In germline, CDR1 is SGHRS, CDR2 YFSETQ. V lost 0 bases and J lost 10, with 5 bases in between. This CDR3 is CASSLDGEQFF. In DNA, the CDR3 is TGCGCCAGCAGCTTGGACGGGGAGCAGTTCTTC.

The chain combines TRBV10-3 with TRBJ2-7; D perhaps matches TRBD1 (5 bases). Germline-derived CDR1 and CDR2 are ENHRY and SYGVKD. V was trimmed by 3 bases and J by 5 bases, leaving 14 bases between them. The CDR3 extends over 14 amino acids. The CDR3 DNA reads TGTGCCATCAGTGACAGGCGGACAACCGACGAGCAGTACTTC. Translated: CAISDRRTTDEQYF.

This rearrangement joins TRBV27 to TRBJ2-3, with D tentatively TRBD2 (5 bases). Germline-derived CDR1 and CDR2 are MNHEY and SMNVEV (reference sequence). The CDR3 contains 12 residues. V was trimmed by 5 bases and J by 7 bases, leaving 10 bases between them. As DNA, the CDR3 is TGTGCCAGCAGTGGAGGTTTACATACGCAGTATTTT. Residues: CASSGGLHTQYF.

The rearrangement joins TRBV29-1 to TRBJ2-7; D is unresolved. Deletions cut 4 bases from V and 0 bases from J, with 7 bases between. This CDR3 comprises 12 residues. The germline V gene has CDR1 SQVTM and CDR2 ANQGSEA. DNA for the CDR3: TGCAGCGTTGTGACACACTCCTACGAGCAGTACTTC. Protein product: CSVVTHSYEQYF.

The chain links TRBV6-1 to TRBJ2-5; no definite D call. The germline CDR1 and CDR2 sequences are MNHNS and SASEGT. With 4 bases removed from V and 0 bases from J, the gap between germline ends came to 9 bases. The CDR3 totals 14 residues. The CDR3 protein is CASSVQNNQETQYF. For the CDR3, the DNA is TGTGCCAGCAGTGTACAGAATAACCAAGAGACCCAGTACTTC.

The gene calls are TRBV28 and TRBJ2-5, with D possibly matching TRBD1 (5 bases). CDR3 size: 13 residues. V was shortened by 6 bases and J by 1 base, with 9 bases between the two germline ends. The germline V gene has CDR1 MDHEN and CDR2 SYDVKM. The DNA for the CDR3 is TGTGCCAGCAGCCCGACAGCCCAAGAGACCCAGTACTTC. Residues: CASSPTAQETQYF. Full variable domain (rest looked up from reference TRBV28 and TRBJ2-5): DVKVTQSSRYLVKRTGEKVFLECVQDMDHENMFWYRQDPGLGLRLIYFSYDVKMKEKGDIPEGYSVSREKKERFSLILESASTNQTSMYLCASSPTAQETQYFGPGTRLLVL.

This chain joins TRBV6-4 and TRBJ2-1; 11 bases fit TRBD2. CDR3 length: 17 residues. The germline V gene has CDR1 MRHNA and CDR2 SNTAGT. V was pared by 7 bases and J by 0 bases, with 8 bases of the junction left unmatched. This CDR3 is CASNRTSGSSSYNEQFF. The DNA of the CDR3 is TGTGCCAGCAACCGGACTAGCGGGTCGAGCTCCTACAATGAGCAGTTCTTC.

The chain combines TRBV30 with TRBJ2-3; D is undetermined. Germline V gives CDR1 GTSNPN, CDR2 SVGIG (reference sequence). This CDR3 comprises 13 residues. Trimming stripped 3 bases from V and 1 base from J, with 8 bases between. CDR3 nucleotides: TGTGCCTGGAGAGTAAGAGGCACAGATACGCAGTATTTT. Amino acid sequence: CAWRVRGTDTQYF.

V and J are TRBV5-8 and TRBJ1-6; D possibly corresponds to TRBD1 (5 bases). Germline CDR1 and CDR2: SGHTS and YDEGEE. The germline V and J ends were trimmed by 4 bases and 10 bases, with 12 bases remaining between them. CDR3 size: 13 residues. The DNA of the CDR3 is TGTGCCAGCAGCCCACGGACATACTCACCCCTCCACTTT. Translating it yields CASSPRTYSPLHF.

This chain joins TRBV2 and TRBJ1-6; 8 nucleotides line up with TRBD1. CDR1 and CDR2 (germline): SNHLY, FYNNEI. J gave up 14 bases and V 6 bases, and 6 bases lay outside the gene matches. This CDR3 contains 12 residues. The CDR3 nucleotides read TGTGCCAGCAGCGACAGGGGAAGATCCCTCCACTTT. Translation gives CASSDRGRSLHF.